These 14 T cell receptor beta chains came from one sample sequenced in a study of healthy donors' naive CD4 and CD8 T cells. Each TCR library used around 500 ng of total RNA and a linear amplification protocol. TCRdb called the reads again in MiXCR, with one record for every CDR3 protein. Of approximately 180,000 distinct CDR3 sequences listed, around three quarters are singletons. Input material: naive CD4+ and CD8+ T cells sorted from blood, pooled from several donors. All receptors derive from a pool of human donors in good health; the sample pools cells from several healthy donors.

CDR3 sequence (DNA): TGTGCCAGTAGTATACCTGGGAGGCGAGGCGATACGCAGTATTTT. Translation gives CASSIPGRRGDTQYF. This chain joins TRBV19 and TRBJ2-3, with D possibly being TRBD2 (6 bases). Germline V CDR1 and CDR2: LNHDA, SQIVND (reference sequence). This CDR3 region has 15 residues. The V end lost 2 bases, the J end lost 6 bases, and 15 bases lay between the germline ends.

Only a few counts were recorded for this clonotype. The chain combines TRBV19 with TRBJ2-7, with D possibly being TRBD2 (5 bases). There are 15 residues in the CDR3. V gave up 5 bases and J gave up 2 bases, with 16 bases separating them. Looked up from germline, CDR1 is LNHDA and CDR2 is SQIVND (reference sequence). The CDR3 region has the DNA TGTGCCAGTAGTCTCCTTGGAGGTACCACCTACGAGCAGTACTTC. Translation gives CASSLLGGTTYEQYF.

This chain links TRBV15 with TRBJ2-7; 7 nucleotides line up with TRBD2. CDR1 is LNHNV, CDR2 YYDKDF, per germline (reference sequence). The V gene end was trimmed by 0 bases and the J gene end by 6 bases; junction bases not matched to a gene: 8. This CDR3 contains 15 residues. The DNA for the CDR3 is TGTGCCACCAGCAGAGATCGGGAGGTTCGGTCCGAGCAGTACTTC. Translating gives CATSRDREVRSEQYF.

J is TRBJ2-5 and V is TRBV30; tentatively, D is TRBD1 or TRBD2 (5 bases each). The V and J ends lost 2 bases and 2 bases respectively, with 12 bases between them. The length of the CDR3 is 14 residues. Germline CDR1 is GTSNPN and CDR2 is SVGIG (reference sequence). CDR3 in DNA: TGTGCCTGGAGTACGCCGGGACCTCAAGAGACCCAGTACTTC. Its protein product is CAWSTPGPQETQYF.

This clonotype was seen once. The rearrangement joins TRBV18 to TRBJ2-1, with a weak D call TRBD1 (5 bases). There are 13 residues in the CDR3. Trimming left V 2 bases short and J 5 bases short, with 7 bases between. In germline, CDR1 is KGHSH, CDR2 LQKENI. The CDR3 here is CASSPSRDNEQFF. In DNA form, the CDR3 reads TGTGCCAGCTCACCATCCAGGGACAATGAGCAGTTCTTC.

This clonotype has more than one count but fewer than ten. The chain recombines TRBV29-1 with TRBJ1-2, with D maybe TRBD1 (5 bases). This CDR3 spans 13 amino acids. In germline, CDR1 is SQVTM, CDR2 ANQGSEA. The V and J ends lost 5 bases and 7 bases respectively, with 17 bases between them. The CDR3 protein is CSVKPRGGGGYTF. The DNA for the CDR3 is TGCAGCGTTAAACCTAGGGGAGGTGGTGGCTACACCTTC.

This rearrangement joins TRBV29-1 to TRBJ2-1; TRBD2 matches 8 bases. V lost 5 bases, J lost 5 bases, and 5 bases stayed unmatched. The germline CDR1 and CDR2 sequences are SQVTM and ANQGSEA. CDR3 length: 13 residues. For the CDR3, the DNA is TGCAGCGTTCGAGGAGCGGGGGACAATGAGCAGTTCTTC. Translating gives CSVRGAGDNEQFF.

Here the CDR3 reads CASSTGPYEQYF. The CDR3, as DNA: TGTGCCAGCAGTACGGGGCCCTACGAGCAGTACTTC. The chain carries TRBV6-5 and TRBJ2-7; either TRBD1 or TRBD2 may fit D (5 bases each). The CDR3 contains 12 residues. Germline V lookup: CDR1 MNHEY, CDR2 SVGAGI. The ends were cut back, 5 bases at V and 2 bases at J, with 7 bases in the middle.

In this sample, this clonotype turned up a few times. The gene calls are TRBV6-6 and TRBJ2-7; D is unclear. Germline CDR1 MNHNY, CDR2 SVGAGI (reference sequence). V was trimmed by 0 bases and J by 7 bases, leaving 19 bases between them. The CDR3 is 16 amino acids. The CDR3 protein is CASSYSVPRARTEQYF. The CDR3 DNA reads as TGTGCCAGCAGTTACTCGGTACCAAGGGCCAGGACGGAGCAGTACTTC.

The chain carries TRBV29-1 and TRBJ2-7; maybe TRBD2 (5 bases). V was pared by 0 bases and J by 3 bases, with 6 bases between. Germline V gene sequence: CDR1 SQVTM, CDR2 ANQGSEA. The CDR3 has 12 residues. Here the CDR3 DNA reads TGCAGCGTTGAAGATGCGGGCTACGAGCAGTACTTC. It encodes CSVEDAGYEQYF.

The rearrangement links TRBV13 to TRBJ1-1, with no clear D. The CDR3 runs 17 residues. Trimming removed 0 bases from V and 0 bases from J, with 14 bases in between. Per germline, CDR1 PRHDT and CDR2 FYEKMQ (reference sequence). CDR3 DNA: TGTGCCAGCAGCTTAGGACCCGGACCGGGGATGAACACTGAAGCTTTCTTT. Amino acids: CASSLGPGPGMNTEAFF.

The rearrangement joins TRBV15 to TRBJ1-2; D might be TRBD1 (5 bases). Germline V gene data show CDR1 as LNHNV and CDR2 as YYDKDF (reference sequence). The V and J ends lost 1 base and 6 bases respectively, with 12 bases between them. The CDR3 covers 14 residues. The DNA of the CDR3 is TGTGCCACCAGCAGAGGAGCAGGGCTCGATGGCTACACCTTC. Amino acids: CATSRGAGLDGYTF.

CDR3 loop: CSARGWSGGPSYEQYF. The CDR3 DNA follows: TGCAGTGCTAGAGGTTGGAGCGGGGGGCCCTCCTACGAGCAGTACTTC. This chain links TRBV20-1 with TRBJ2-7, with TRBD2 matching over 9 bases. The CDR3 is made up of 16 amino acids. Germline loops: CDR1 DFQATT, CDR2 SNEGSKA (reference sequence). Germline trimming cut 1 base from V and 0 bases from J; bases unmatched to any gene: 7.

The chain recombines TRBV14 with TRBJ2-1, with 11 positions matching TRBD2. With V trimmed by 3 bases and J by 6 bases, 4 bases remained unmatched. The CDR3 runs to 15 residues. From germline, CDR1 is SGHDN and CDR2 FVKESK. Here the CDR3 DNA reads TGTGCCAGCAGCCATCGACTAGCGGGACCCAATGAGCAGTTCTTC. Its protein product is CASSHRLAGPNEQFF.